This TCR beta chain derives from a study of T-cell memory formation after mild COVID-19. Broader study findings: Within pre-infection memory, some responding clones were found, suggesting cross-reactive memory joined. Mostly located in CM and EM were contracting CD4+ clones, with contracting CD8+ clones located in EMRA.

5'RACE, which relied on constant-segment primers, yielded TCR alpha and TCR beta cDNA libraries carrying sample barcodes and UMIs. TCRdb re-called the 5' RACE reads through MiXCR, storing one row per CDR3 protein. This sample has 75,000 to 95,000 distinct CDR3 sequences, with over 13% found just once. In the case of this clonotype: Its specificity is unknown.

This CDR3 spans 16 amino acids. Trimming stripped 3 bases from V and 5 bases from J, with 16 bases between. CDR1 and CDR2 (germline): SEHNR, FQNEAQ (reference sequence). The sample taken for sequencing was PBMCs or a T cell subset sorted from them (not recorded which). The rearrangement joins TRBV7-9 to TRBJ2-2, with D tentatively TRBD1 (7 bases). The TCR was taken from a man aged 18-30 years who had mild COVID-19 (a few samples of this study predate the infection). Cell type and time point are not known. The CDR3 loop reads CASSFWTGGETGELFF. The CDR3, as DNA: TGTGCCAGCAGCTTTTGGACAGGAGGGGAGACCGGGGAGCTGTTTTTT.